This TCR beta chain was observed in a study of T cell clones after liver transplantation. Clones were sequenced by immunoSEQ multiplex PCR, and TCRdb holds only the in-frame ones, with some missing. The data show 25,000 to 35,000 clones, around 95% seen once. Sequencing used CD8+ T cells from blood, obtained 12 months after liver transplant. The sequence came from a human patient who received a liver transplant. The T cells may come from the graft donor.

The CDR3 nucleotides read TGTGCCAGCAGCTTAGCGGGTCCCCCAGACAATGAGCAGTTCTTC. It yields the protein CASSLAGPPDNEQFF. The V call is TRBV7-9, the J call TRBJ2-1; no firm D call. Trimming cost V 0 bases and J 5 bases, with 11 bases left between them. Per germline, CDR1 SEHNR and CDR2 FQNEAQ (reference sequence). The length of the CDR3 is 15 residues.